This T cell receptor (beta chain) was profiled in a study of Tregs in tolerant kidney transplant recipients. Recipients received nonmyeloablative bone marrow transplants from related graft donors, with transient mixed chimerism. The germline gives CDR1 SEHNR, CDR2 FQNEAQ (reference sequence). Trimming took off 3 bases at V and 3 bases at J, with 11 bases between the two ends. The CDR3 covers 14 residues. Produced via immunoSEQ multiplex PCR; TCRdb's table is partial and in-frame only. Altogether tens of thousands of clones are present, 90% to 95% being singletons, with the ten largest covering approximately 16%.

This chain connects TRBV7-9 to TRBJ1-2, with D perhaps matching TRBD1 (5 bases). This receptor was identified in a human patient who received a combined kidney and bone marrow transplant. Some T cells here may be from the graft donor. The sequencing used CD8+ T cells from blood (PBMCs), collected 24 months after the transplant. The CDR3 nucleotides are TGTGCCAGCAGCTTTAATGGGGCGTACTATGGCTACACCTTC. This translates into CASSFNGAYYGYTF.